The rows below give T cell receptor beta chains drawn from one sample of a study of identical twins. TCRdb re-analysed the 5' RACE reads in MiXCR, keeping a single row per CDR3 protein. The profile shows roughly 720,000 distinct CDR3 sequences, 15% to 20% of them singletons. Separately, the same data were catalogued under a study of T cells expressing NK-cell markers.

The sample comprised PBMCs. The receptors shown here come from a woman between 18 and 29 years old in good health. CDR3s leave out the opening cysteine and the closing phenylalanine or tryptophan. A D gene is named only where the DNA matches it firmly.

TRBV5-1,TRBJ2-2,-,ASSLAVGTSTGELF
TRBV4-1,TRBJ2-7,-,ASAETSFSEQY
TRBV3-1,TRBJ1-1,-,ASRVGAEAF
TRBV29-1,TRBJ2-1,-,SVEDRGRGGNEQF
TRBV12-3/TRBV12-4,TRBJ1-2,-,ASSLLGAGGYT
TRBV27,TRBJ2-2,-,ASSFFAPGELF
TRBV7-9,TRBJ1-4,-,ASSLNSATNEKLF
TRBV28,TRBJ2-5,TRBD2,ASSLGLAGGYQETQY
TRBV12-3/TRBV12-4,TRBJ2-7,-,ASSIRDGSYEQY
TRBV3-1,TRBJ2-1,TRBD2,ASTGGTSGYNEQF
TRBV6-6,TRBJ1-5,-,ASTPGGGQPQH
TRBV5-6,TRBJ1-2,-,ASSWVSVPNYGYT
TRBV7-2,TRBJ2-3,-,ASSFGQRRY
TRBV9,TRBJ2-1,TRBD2,ASSVTSGGSYNEQF
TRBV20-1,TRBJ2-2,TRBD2,SARVVREILSGSNTGELF
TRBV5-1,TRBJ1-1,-,ASSLGQSEAF
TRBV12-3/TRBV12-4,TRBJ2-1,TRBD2,ASSPLGLADSYNEQF
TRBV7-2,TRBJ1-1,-,ASSLLGGIMNTEAF
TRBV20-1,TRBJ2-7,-,SARETSTYEQY
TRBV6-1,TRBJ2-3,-,ASRDQRFTDTQY
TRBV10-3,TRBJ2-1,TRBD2,AIKGTSGIFGQF
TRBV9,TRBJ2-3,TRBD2,ASSPQGLAGTDTQY
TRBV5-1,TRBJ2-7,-,ASRSEQTSYEQY
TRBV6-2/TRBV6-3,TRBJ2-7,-,ASSQQGNEQY
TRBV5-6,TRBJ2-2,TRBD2,ASSLGLGRVELF
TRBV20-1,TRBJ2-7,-,SASSGSEYEQY
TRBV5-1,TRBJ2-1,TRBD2,ASSLAREGFEQF
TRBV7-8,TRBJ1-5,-,ASSLHRTANQPQH
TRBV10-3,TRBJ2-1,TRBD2,AISAAGLGDNEQF
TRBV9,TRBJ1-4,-,ASSPIATNEKLF
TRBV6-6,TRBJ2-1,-,ASSYETNNEQF
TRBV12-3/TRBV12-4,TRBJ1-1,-,ASRPDGYTEAF
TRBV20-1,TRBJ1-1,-,SGREVLNTEAF
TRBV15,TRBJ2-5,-,ATSRAPVQETQY
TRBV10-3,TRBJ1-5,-,AISRGLEQPQH
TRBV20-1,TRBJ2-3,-,SAMLSLTLTDTQY
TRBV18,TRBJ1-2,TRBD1,ASSAGTGEYGYT
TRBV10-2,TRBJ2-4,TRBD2,ASSSSRLAGGKNIQY
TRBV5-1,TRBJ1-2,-,ASSLGDTPNYGYT
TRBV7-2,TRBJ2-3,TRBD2,ASSSGTSGRLDTQY
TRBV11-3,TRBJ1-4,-,ASSLEAEKLF
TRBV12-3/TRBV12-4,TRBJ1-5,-,ASSLINNQPQH
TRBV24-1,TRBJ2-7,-,AGEVGWIYEQY
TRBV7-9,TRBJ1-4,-,ASSPGGRDEKLF
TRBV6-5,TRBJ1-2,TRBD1,ASSSMGGGGYGYT
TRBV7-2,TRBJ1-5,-,ASSLVGRGRPQH
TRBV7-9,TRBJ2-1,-,ASSPRPSEQF
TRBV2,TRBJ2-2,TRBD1,ASSESTGVYTGELF
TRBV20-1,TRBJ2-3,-,SARDPTTPGDTQY
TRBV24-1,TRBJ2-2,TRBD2,ATSDPTSGSTGELF
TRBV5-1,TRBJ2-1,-,ASSVEQGIPYNEQF
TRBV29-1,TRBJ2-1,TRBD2,SVTSGGYNEQF
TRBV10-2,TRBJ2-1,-,ASSGVGGLKNEQF